This T cell receptor (beta chain) was sequenced during a study of blood T cell repertoires in COVID-19. What the recovered Cohort 3 donors had was two negative PCRs, clearance, or symptom resolution. TCRdb keeps only in-frame clones here, not all; method: immunoSEQ multiplex PCR. The sample has hundreds of thousands of clones; about 88% are singletons. The germline gives CDR1 MGHRA, CDR2 YSYEKL. CDR3 size: 18 residues. The V segment lost 0 bases and the J segment 6 bases; nucleotides outside the gene matches: 8. This TCR was sampled from a woman between 45 and 65 years old who had recovered from COVID-19. The sequencing input was PBMCs or T cells enriched from blood (not recorded which). The rearrangement uses TRBV4-1 and TRBJ1-4; TRBD1 matches at 12 bases. This CDR3 reads CASSQDMRGTGGDEKLFF. The CDR3 nucleotides are TGCGCCAGCAGCCAAGATATGAGGGGGACAGGGGGCGATGAAAAACTGTTTTTT.